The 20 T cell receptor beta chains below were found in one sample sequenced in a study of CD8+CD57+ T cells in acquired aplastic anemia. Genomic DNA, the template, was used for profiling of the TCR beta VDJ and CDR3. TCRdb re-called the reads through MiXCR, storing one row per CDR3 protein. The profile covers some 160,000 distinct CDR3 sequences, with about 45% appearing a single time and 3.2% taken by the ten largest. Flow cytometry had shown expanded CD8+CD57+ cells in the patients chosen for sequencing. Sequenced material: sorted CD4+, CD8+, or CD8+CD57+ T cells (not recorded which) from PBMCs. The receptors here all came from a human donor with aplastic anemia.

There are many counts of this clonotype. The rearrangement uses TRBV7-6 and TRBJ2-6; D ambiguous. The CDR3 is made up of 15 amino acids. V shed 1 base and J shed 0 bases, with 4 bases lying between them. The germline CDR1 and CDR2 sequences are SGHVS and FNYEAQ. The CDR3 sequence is CASSLGASGANVLTF. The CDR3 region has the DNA TGTGCCAGCAGCTTAGGGGCCTCTGGGGCCAACGTCCTGACTTTC.

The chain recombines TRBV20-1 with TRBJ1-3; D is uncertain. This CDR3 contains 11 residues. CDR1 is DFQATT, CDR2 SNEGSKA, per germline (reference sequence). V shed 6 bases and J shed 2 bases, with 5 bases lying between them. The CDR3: CSALTGNTIYF. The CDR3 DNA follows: TGCAGTGCGCTAACTGGAAACACCATATATTTT.

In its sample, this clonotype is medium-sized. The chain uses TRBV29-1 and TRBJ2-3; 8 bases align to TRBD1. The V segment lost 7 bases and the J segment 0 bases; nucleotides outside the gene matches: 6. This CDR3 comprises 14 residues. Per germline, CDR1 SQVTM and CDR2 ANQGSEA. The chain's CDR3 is CSGTGWASTDTQYF. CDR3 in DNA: TGCAGCGGGACAGGGTGGGCTAGCACAGATACGCAGTATTTT.

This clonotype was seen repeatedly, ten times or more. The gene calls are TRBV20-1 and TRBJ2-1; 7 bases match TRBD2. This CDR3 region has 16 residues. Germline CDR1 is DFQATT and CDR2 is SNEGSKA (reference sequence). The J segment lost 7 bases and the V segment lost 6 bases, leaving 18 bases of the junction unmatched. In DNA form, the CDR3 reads TGCAGTGCCCTGACGTCCGAACCGGGAGGTATAAATGAGCAGTTCTTC. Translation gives CSALTSEPGGINEQFF.

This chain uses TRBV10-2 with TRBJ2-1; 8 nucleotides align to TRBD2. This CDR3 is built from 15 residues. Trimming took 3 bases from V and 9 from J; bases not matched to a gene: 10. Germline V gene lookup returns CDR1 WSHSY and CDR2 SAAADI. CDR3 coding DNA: TGCGCCAGCAGTGACGGCGGGAGGATCAATGGTGAGCAGTTCTTC. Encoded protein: CASSDGGRINGEQFF.

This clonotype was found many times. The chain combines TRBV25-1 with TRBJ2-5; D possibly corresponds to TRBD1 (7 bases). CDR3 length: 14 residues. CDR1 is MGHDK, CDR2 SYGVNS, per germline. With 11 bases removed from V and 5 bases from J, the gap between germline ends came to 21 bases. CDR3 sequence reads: CAGLDREEYETQYF. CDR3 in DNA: TGTGCCGGTTTAGACAGGGAGGAGTACGAGACCCAGTACTTC.

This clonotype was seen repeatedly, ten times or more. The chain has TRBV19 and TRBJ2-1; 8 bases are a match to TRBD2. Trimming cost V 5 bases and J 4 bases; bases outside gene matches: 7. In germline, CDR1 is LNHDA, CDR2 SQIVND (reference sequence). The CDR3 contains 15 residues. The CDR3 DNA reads TGTGCCAGTAGTTCCGCGGGGGGTCTTTACAATGAGCAGTTCTTC. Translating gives CASSSAGGLYNEQFF.

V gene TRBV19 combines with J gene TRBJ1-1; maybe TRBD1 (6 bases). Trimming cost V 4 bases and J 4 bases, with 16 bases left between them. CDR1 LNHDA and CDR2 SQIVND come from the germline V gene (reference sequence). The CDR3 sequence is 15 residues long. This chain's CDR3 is CASSTTGTQSTEAFF. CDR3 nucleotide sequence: TGTGCCAGTAGTACTACAGGGACCCAGAGCACTGAAGCTTTCTTT. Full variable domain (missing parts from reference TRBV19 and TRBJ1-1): DGGITQSPKYLFRKEGQNVTLSCEQNLNHDAMYWYRQDPGQGLRLIYYSQIVNDFQKGDIAEGYSVSREKKESFPLTVTSAQKNPTAFYLCASSTTGTQSTEAFFGQGTRLTVV.

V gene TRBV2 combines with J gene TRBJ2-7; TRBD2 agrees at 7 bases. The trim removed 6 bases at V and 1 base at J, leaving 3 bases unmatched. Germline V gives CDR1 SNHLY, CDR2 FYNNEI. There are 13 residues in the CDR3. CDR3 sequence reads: CASRRGLSYEQYF. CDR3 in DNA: TGTGCCAGCAGACGGGGACTATCCTACGAGCAGTACTTC. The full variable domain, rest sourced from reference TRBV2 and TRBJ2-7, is EPEVTQTPSHQVTQMGQEVILRCVPISNHLYFYWYRQILGQKVEFLVSFYNNEISEKSEIFDDQFSVERPDGSNFTLKIRSTKLEDSAMYFCASRRGLSYEQYFGPGTRLTVT.

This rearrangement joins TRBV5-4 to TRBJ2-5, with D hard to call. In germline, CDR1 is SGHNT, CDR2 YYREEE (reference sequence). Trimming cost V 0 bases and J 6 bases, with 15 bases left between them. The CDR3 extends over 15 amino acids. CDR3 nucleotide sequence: TGTGCCAGCAGCTTGGTGTCAGAAGCTACCAAGACCCAGTACTTC. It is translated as CASSLVSEATKTQYF.

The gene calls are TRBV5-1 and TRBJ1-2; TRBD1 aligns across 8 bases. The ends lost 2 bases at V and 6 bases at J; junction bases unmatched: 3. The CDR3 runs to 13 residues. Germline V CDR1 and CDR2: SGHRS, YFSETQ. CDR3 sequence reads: CASSFTQGDGYTF. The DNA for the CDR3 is TGCGCCAGCAGCTTCACACAGGGGGATGGCTACACCTTC.

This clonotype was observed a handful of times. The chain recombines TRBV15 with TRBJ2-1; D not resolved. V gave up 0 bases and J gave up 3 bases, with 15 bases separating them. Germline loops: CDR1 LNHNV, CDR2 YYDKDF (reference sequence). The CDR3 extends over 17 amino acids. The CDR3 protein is CATSRDRWGKGYNEQFF. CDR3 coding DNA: TGTGCCACCAGCAGAGATAGATGGGGAAAGGGCTACAATGAGCAGTTCTTC. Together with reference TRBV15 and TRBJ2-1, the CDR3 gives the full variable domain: DAMVIQNPRYQVTQFGKPVTLSCSQTLNHNVMYWYQQKSSQAPKLLFHYYDKDFNNEADTPDNFQSRRPNTSFCFLDIRSPGLGDTAMYLCATSRDRWGKGYNEQFFGPGTRLTVL.

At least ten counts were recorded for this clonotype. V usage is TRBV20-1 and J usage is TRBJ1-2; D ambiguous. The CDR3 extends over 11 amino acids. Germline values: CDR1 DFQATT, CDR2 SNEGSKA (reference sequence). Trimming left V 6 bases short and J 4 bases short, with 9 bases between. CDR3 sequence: CSAGAVYGYTF. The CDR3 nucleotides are TGCAGTGCAGGTGCCGTCTATGGCTACACCTTC.

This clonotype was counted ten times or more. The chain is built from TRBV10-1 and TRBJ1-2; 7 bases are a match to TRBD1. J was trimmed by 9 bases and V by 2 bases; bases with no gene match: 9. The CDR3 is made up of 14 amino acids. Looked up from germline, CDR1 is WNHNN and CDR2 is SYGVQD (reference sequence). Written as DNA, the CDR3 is TGCGCCAGCAGTGAGACCGACAGGGAAGTGAGCTACACCTTC. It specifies CASSETDREVSYTF.

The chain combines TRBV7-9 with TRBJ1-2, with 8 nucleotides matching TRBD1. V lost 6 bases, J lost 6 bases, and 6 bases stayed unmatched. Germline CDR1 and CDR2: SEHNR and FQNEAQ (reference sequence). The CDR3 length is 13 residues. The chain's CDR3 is CASSSETGDGYTF. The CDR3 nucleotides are TGTGCCAGCAGTTCCGAGACAGGGGATGGCTACACCTTC.

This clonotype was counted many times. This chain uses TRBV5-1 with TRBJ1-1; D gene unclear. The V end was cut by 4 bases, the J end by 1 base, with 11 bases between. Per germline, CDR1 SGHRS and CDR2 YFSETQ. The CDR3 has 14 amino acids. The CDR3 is CASSLDPQNTEAFF. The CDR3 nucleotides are TGCGCCAGCAGCCTCGACCCCCAGAACACTGAAGCTTTCTTT.

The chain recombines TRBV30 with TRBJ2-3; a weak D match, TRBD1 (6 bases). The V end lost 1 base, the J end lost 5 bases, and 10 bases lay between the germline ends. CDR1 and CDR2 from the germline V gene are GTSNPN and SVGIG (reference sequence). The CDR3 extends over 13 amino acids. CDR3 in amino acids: CAWSADRRDTQYF. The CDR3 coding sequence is TGTGCCTGGAGTGCCGACAGGAGAGATACGCAGTATTTT. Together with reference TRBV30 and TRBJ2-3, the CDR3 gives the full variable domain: SQTIHQWPATLVQPVGSPLSLECTVEGTSNPNLYWYRQAAGRGLQLLFYSVGIGQISSEVPQNLSASRPQDRQFILSSKKLLLSDSGFYLCAWSADRRDTQYFGPGTRLTVL.

This CDR3 reads CAISAWDGVLNTEAFF. In DNA, the CDR3 is TGTGCCATCAGTGCGTGGGATGGGGTACTGAACACTGAAGCTTTCTTT. The chain has TRBV10-3 and TRBJ1-1, with D unclear. The germline gives CDR1 ENHRY, CDR2 SYGVKD. The CDR3 runs 16 residues. With 4 bases removed from V and 0 bases from J, the gap between germline ends came to 15 bases.

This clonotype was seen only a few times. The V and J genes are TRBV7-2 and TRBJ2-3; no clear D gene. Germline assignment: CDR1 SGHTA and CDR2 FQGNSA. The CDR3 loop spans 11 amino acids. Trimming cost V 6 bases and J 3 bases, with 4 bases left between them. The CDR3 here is CASSRTDTQYF. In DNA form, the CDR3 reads TGTGCCAGCAGTCGGACAGATACGCAGTATTTT.

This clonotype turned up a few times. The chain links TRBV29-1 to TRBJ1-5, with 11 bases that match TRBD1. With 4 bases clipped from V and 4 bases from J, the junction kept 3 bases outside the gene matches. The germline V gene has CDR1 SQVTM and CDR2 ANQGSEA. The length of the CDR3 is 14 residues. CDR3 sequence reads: CSVGTGGRNQPQHF. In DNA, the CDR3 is TGCAGCGTTGGGACAGGGGGCAGGAATCAGCCCCAGCATTTT.